This T cell receptor (beta chain) was captured by sequencing in a study of T cell responses to AZD1222 COVID-19 vaccine. Notes on the study in general: Possibly, clonal diversity was underestimated; donors were largely white British and included more females.

A note on this clone: Its antigen is undetermined.

V lost 4 bases to trimming and J lost 6 bases, with 13 bases between them. The CDR3 is 13 residues long. The germline CDR1 and CDR2 sequences are SQVTM and ANQGSEA. Here immunoSEQ multiplex PCR was the method, and the copy in TCRdb shows in-frame clones only, minus some. Of 90,000 or so clones listed, approximately 89% are singletons. The chain couples TRBV29-1 to TRBJ1-5; no reliable D call. This sample comprised peripheral blood, obtained 28 days after the second AZD1222 dose. This clonotype was sampled from an adult who received the AZD1222 COVID-19 vaccine. CDR3 sequence (DNA): TGCAGCGTTGCTAGAGGGAGTGGTCAGCCCCAGCATTTT. Translated: CSVARGSGQPQHF.